Each of the 14 T cell receptor beta chains below was sequenced from the same sample in a study of T cell changes during pregnancy in multiple sclerosis. Profiling relied on immunoSEQ multiplex PCR, and the TCRdb table lists in-frame clones only, not all of them. In the table there are tens of thousands of clones, around 90% of which are singletons. The starting material was CD8+ T cells from peripheral blood mononuclear cells, obtained before pregnancy. These receptors originate from a female donor with multiple sclerosis, enrolled in a pregnancy study.

The gene calls are TRBV29-1 and TRBJ2-1; TRBD1 might be the D (6 bases). Germline V gives CDR1 SQVTM, CDR2 ANQGSEA. The CDR3 has 13 residues. V shed 6 bases and J shed 4 bases, with 13 bases lying between them. The CDR3 coding sequence is TGCAGCGTCCTCGGGACAACTTACAATGAGCAGTTCTTC. Its translation is CSVLGTTYNEQFF.

The rearrangement links TRBV30 to TRBJ2-7, with TRBD1 identical over 10 bases. CDR3 length equals 14 residues. V shed 5 bases and J 0 bases; nucleotides not matched to a gene: 4. Germline V gene lookup returns CDR1 GTSNPN and CDR2 SVGIG (reference sequence). Written as DNA, the CDR3 is TGTGCCTGGGGGGACAGGGGATACTCCTACGAGCAGTACTTC. The encoded protein is CAWGDRGYSYEQYF.

The V gene is TRBV6-1, the J gene TRBJ1-1, with D hard to call. Germline-derived CDR1 and CDR2 are MNHNS and SASEGT. The V gene lost 7 bases and the J gene lost 0 bases, with 6 bases spanning the gap. CDR3 size: 12 residues. The CDR3 coding sequence is TGTGCCAGCAAGAGGTTGAACACTGAAGCTTTCTTT. This encodes CASKRLNTEAFF.

The chain uses TRBV19 and TRBJ2-7, with 8 positions matching TRBD1. V lost 8 bases, J lost 5 bases, and 8 bases stayed unmatched. The CDR3 is 13 residues long. The germline CDR1 and CDR2 sequences are LNHDA and SQIVND (reference sequence). The CDR3 coding sequence is TGTGCCAGTGCGGGGACAGGAGAGGACGAGCAGTACTTC. This translates into CASAGTGEDEQYF.

This chain uses TRBV7-9 with TRBJ2-7; D is possibly TRBD1 (7 bases). The CDR3 spans 16 residues. Trimming removed 5 bases from V and 5 bases from J, with 22 bases in between. CDR1 SEHNR and CDR2 FQNEAQ come from the germline V gene (reference sequence). The DNA for the CDR3 is TGTGCCAGCAGCCCAGCGCCCAGGGGGGAGATCCACGAGCAGTACTTC. Its protein is CASSPAPRGEIHEQYF.

In its sample, this clone was seen a few times. The chain links TRBV27 to TRBJ2-2; 8 nucleotides match TRBD1. The CDR3 is made up of 13 amino acids. V was clipped by 6 bases and J by 3 bases; unmatched bases: 0. CDR1 and CDR2 (germline): MNHEY, SMNVEV (reference sequence). The CDR3 DNA sequence: TGTGCCAGCAGGACAGGGGACACCGGGGAGCTGTTTTTT. Translated, it gives CASRTGDTGELFF.

The chain links TRBV27 to TRBJ1-5, with D tentatively TRBD1 (5 bases). CDR3 length: 16 amino acids. Germline V gene sequence: CDR1 MNHEY, CDR2 SMNVEV (reference sequence). Trimming shortened V by 2 bases and J by 6 bases, and 17 bases separated the two germline ends. The CDR3 spells CASSLIGRGVSQPQHF. DNA of the CDR3: TGTGCCAGCAGTTTAATCGGTCGGGGGGTGAGTCAGCCCCAGCATTTT.

The chain couples TRBV29-1 to TRBJ1-4, with TRBD1 matching 11 bases. The CDR3 sequence is 14 residues long. V lost 7 bases to trimming and J lost 7 bases; unmatched junction nucleotides: 8. CDR1 SQVTM and CDR2 ANQGSEA come from the germline V gene. CDR3 DNA: TGCAGCGCCGAAGAGGACAGGGGGCCTGAAAAACTGTTTTTT. Its translation is CSAEEDRGPEKLFF.

This clone showed up just once. The V call is TRBV7-9, the J call TRBJ1-1; D not certain. Trimming shortened V by 3 bases and J by 3 bases, and 5 bases separated the two germline ends. CDR1 is SEHNR and CDR2 is FQNEAQ in the germline V gene (reference sequence). This CDR3 comprises 12 residues. The CDR3 here is CASSFEDTEAFF. CDR3 nucleotides: TGTGCCAGCAGCTTTGAGGACACTGAAGCTTTCTTT.

V is TRBV15 and J is TRBJ2-2, with D hard to call. V lost 1 base and J lost 4, with 7 bases in between. Germline-derived CDR1 and CDR2 are LNHNV and YYDKDF (reference sequence). The CDR3 spans 14 residues. The CDR3 protein is CATSRALSTGELFF. The CDR3 coding sequence is TGTGCCACCAGCAGAGCACTTTCCACCGGGGAGCTGTTTTTT.

The genes are TRBV9 and TRBJ2-1; D gene ambiguous. Germline loops: CDR1 SGDLS, CDR2 YYNGEE. Trimming took off 3 bases at V and 5 bases at J, with 12 bases between the two ends. The CDR3 covers 14 residues. CDR3 protein: CASSAAYYHNEQFF. The CDR3 nucleotides read TGTGCCAGCAGCGCAGCGTATTACCACAATGAGCAGTTCTTC.

The gene calls are TRBV7-3 and TRBJ2-5; D might be TRBD2 (6 bases). Germline V lookup: CDR1 SGHTA, CDR2 FQGTGA. The CDR3 spans 14 residues. V was cut by 0 bases and J by 4 bases, with 9 bases left in between. CDR3 sequence: CASSLTGGAETQYF. The CDR3 coding sequence is TGTGCCAGCAGCTTAACGGGAGGCGCAGAGACCCAGTACTTC.

The table lists this clone with a count of one. V is TRBV13 and J is TRBJ1-1, with D possibly being TRBD1 (5 bases). This CDR3 has 12 residues. Germline V gene sequence: CDR1 PRHDT, CDR2 FYEKMQ (reference sequence). The V gene lost 1 base and the J gene lost 6 bases, with 6 bases spanning the gap. This CDR3 reads CASSLETAEAFF. The DNA of the CDR3 is TGTGCCAGCAGCTTAGAGACAGCTGAAGCTTTCTTT.

This clone came up a few times. The chain recombines TRBV15 with TRBJ1-1; TRBD1 matches 7 bases. The CDR3 covers 13 residues. CDR1 is LNHNV and CDR2 is YYDKDF in the germline V gene (reference sequence). V dropped 8 bases and J dropped 5; count of bases not matched to a gene: 8. The DNA of the CDR3 is TGTGCCACCGTAGGCAGGGGGAATACTGAAGCTTTCTTT. Its protein is CATVGRGNTEAFF.